Following are 11 T cell receptor beta chains from one sample sequenced in a study of blood T cells in healthy people across ages. Through a sample-barcoded 5' primer and a J-beta primer mix, a second PCR was run for 7 to 11 cycles. A single record per CDR3 protein comes from TCRdb applying MiXCR to the 5' RACE reads. This sample carries about 680,000 distinct CDR3 sequences, 49% of them seen once, and the ten largest clones take approximately 32%. Specimen: blood. The receptors were sampled from a woman in her sixties or seventies in good health.

The rearrangement links TRBV28 to TRBJ2-1; D remains unclear. The germline CDR1 and CDR2 sequences are MDHEN and SYDVKM. V lost 3 bases and J lost 5, with 8 bases in between. CDR3 size: 13 residues. Written as DNA, the CDR3 is TGTGCCAGCAGTTTCGGAGTCCACAATGAGCAGTTCTTC. It codes for CASSFGVHNEQFF. The variable domain in full, with the rest retrieved from reference TRBV28 and TRBJ2-1, is DVKVTQSSRYLVKRTGEKVFLECVQDMDHENMFWYRQDPGLGLRLIYFSYDVKMKEKGDIPEGYSVSREKKERFSLILESASTNQTSMYLCASSFGVHNEQFFGPGTRLTVL.

The chain employs TRBV11-2 and TRBJ1-2; tentatively, D is TRBD1 (5 bases). Trimming shortened V by 1 base and J by 2 bases, and 8 bases separated the two germline ends. The CDR3 consists of 14 residues. Germline assignment: CDR1 SGHAT and CDR2 FQNNGV. The CDR3 loop reads CASSLGGGNYGYTF. In DNA, the CDR3 is TGTGCCAGCAGCTTAGGGGGGGGGAACTATGGCTACACCTTC.

Comment on this clonotype: Since a much larger clone is just one base distant, this may be a read error. The chain is built from TRBV9 and TRBJ2-5; a possible D gene is TRBD1 (6 bases). The assigned J gene may be wrong: the sequence end matches TRBJ2-7 better. This CDR3 is built from 12 residues. From germline, CDR1 is SGDLS and CDR2 YYNGEE. The chain's CDR3 is CACSVGGNEQYF. CDR3 in DNA: TGTGCCTGCAGCGTAGGGGGTAACGAGCAGTACTTC.

This clonotype was detected many times. The chain is built from TRBV11-1 and TRBJ1-6, with D unclear. V lost 5 bases to trimming and J lost 5 bases, with 13 bases between them. Germline lookup yields CDR1 SGHAT and CDR2 FQDESV (reference sequence). CDR3 length: 15 residues. CDR3 in amino acids: CASSGRDGHNSPLHF. The CDR3 DNA sequence: TGTGCCAGCAGCGGCCGAGACGGTCATAATTCACCCCTCCACTTT.

The V gene is TRBV12-3 or TRBV12-4, the J gene TRBJ2-1; TRBD1 matches at 9 bases. The CDR3 is made up of 15 amino acids. The J segment lost 8 bases and the V segment lost 1 base, leaving 6 bases of the junction unmatched. CDR3 DNA: TGTGCCAGCAGTTTAGTCGGGACAGGGATCGATGAGCAGTTCTTC. Translated: CASSLVGTGIDEQFF.

This rearrangement joins TRBV7-9 to TRBJ2-1; D remains ambiguous. The length of the CDR3 is 15 residues. CDR1 and CDR2 from the germline V gene are SEHNR and FQNEAQ (reference sequence). V lost 5 bases and J lost 8, with 19 bases in between. In DNA form, the CDR3 reads TGTGCCAGCAGCCTGGGGTACACCTTAGCCTATGAGCAGTTCTTC. Residues: CASSLGYTLAYEQFF.

A few counts support this clonotype. The V gene is TRBV18, the J gene TRBJ2-1; 8 nucleotides agree with TRBD2. The DNA end favors TRBJ2-7, so the J call may be wrong. Germline lookup yields CDR1 KGHSH and CDR2 LQKENI. The length of the CDR3 is 18 residues. CDR3 sequence (DNA): TGTGCCAGCTCACCACGGGCTAGCGGGTCGATCTCCTACAATGAGCAGTACTTC. Translated: CASSPRASGSISYNEQYF.

The chain employs TRBV20-1 and TRBJ2-6; D is uncertain. CDR1 and CDR2 (germline): DFQATT, SNEGSKA (reference sequence). Trimming stripped 3 bases from V and 0 bases from J, with 12 bases between. The CDR3 spans 16 residues. Here the CDR3 reads CSARGTATSGANVLTF. The CDR3 DNA sequence: TGCAGTGCTAGGGGCACCGCTACCTCTGGGGCCAACGTCCTGACTTTC.

The J gene is TRBJ2-4, the V gene TRBV13, with D unclear. Matching the DNA end better, TRBJ2-7 makes the J call doubtful. There are 17 residues in the CDR3. Germline CDR1 PRHDT, CDR2 FYEKMQ (reference sequence). Written as DNA, the CDR3 is TGTGCCAGCAGCTTAGGACTTATTACGGGCCTGATTGGCGAGCAGTACTTC. It encodes CASSLGLITGLIGEQYF.

V usage is TRBV5-1 and J usage is TRBJ2-5; 7 positions match TRBD2. Germline V gives CDR1 SGHRS, CDR2 YFSETQ. The CDR3 is made up of 16 amino acids. The trim removed 3 bases at V and 2 bases at J, leaving 10 bases unmatched. In DNA, the CDR3 is TGCGCCAGCAGCTCGGGGACTACCATGGCACAAGAGACCCAGTACTTC. It encodes CASSSGTTMAQETQYF.

The gene calls are TRBV5-1 and TRBJ2-1; possible D gene TRBD2, 6 bases. V was shortened by 7 bases and J by 15 bases, with 20 bases between the two germline ends. The CDR3 consists of 12 residues. CDR1 SGHRS and CDR2 YFSETQ come from the germline V gene. This chain's CDR3 is CASGEDYEVLFF. The CDR3 nucleotides read TGCGCCAGCGGGGAGGACTACGAAGTTCTGTTCTTC.